The clone carrying this T cell receptor beta chain was seen just once. Trimming took 7 bases from V and 2 from J; bases not matched to a gene: 4. The germline CDR1 and CDR2 sequences are SQVTM and ANQGSEA. The CDR3 runs 12 residues. The assay was immunoSEQ multiplex PCR, and TCRdb's table has in-frame clones only and misses some. The sample holds 250,000 or so clones, 70% to 90% seen once. This specimen comes from a study of blood T cell repertoires in COVID-19. Study as a whole: In each case, the material was cDNA or gDNA derived from T cells, B-cell-depleted T cells, or PBMCs.

Donors in Cohort 3 who had recovered were those with two negative PCRs, healthcare professional clearance, or resolution of their symptoms. This sequence originates from a man aged 25 to 40 who had recovered from COVID-19. Sequenced material: PBMCs or T cells enriched from blood (not recorded which). This chain uses TRBV29-1 with TRBJ1-1; 7 positions agree with TRBD1. The CDR3 coding sequence is TGCAGCGCTGGACAGGTTAACACTGAAGCTTTCTTT. Translation: CSAGQVNTEAFF.